Here is one T cell receptor (beta chain) with its context. Clones were read by immunoSEQ multiplex PCR, and TCRdb kept only the in-frame ones, dropping some. The repertoire holds 650,000 to 950,000 clones, with approximately 83% as singletons. The data belong to a study of shared T cell receptors in the human thymus. Trimming shortened V by 5 bases and J by 7 bases, and 18 bases separated the two germline ends. Germline V gives CDR1 SGHVS, CDR2 FQNEAQ. The CDR3 has 15 amino acids. The same sample was also studied in work on human thymus T cells. That work contributes: Infants, healthy and Finnish, who were having corrective surgery for congenital heart defects served as donors. Corrective heart surgery yielded the resections from which the thymus tissue came. Gene usage for V and J segments appeared biased in thymic and blood repertoires. Thymic repertoires of unrelated individuals were reported in related research to overlap highly.

The chain couples TRBV7-8 to TRBJ1-5; possibly TRBD1 for D (6 bases). The sequenced sample was thymocytes. The sequence derives from a girl under three years old with a congenital heart defect. CDR3 residues: CASSDQQGPGQPQHF. The CDR3 DNA reads as TGTGCCAGCAGCGATCAACAGGGACCGGGGCAGCCCCAGCATTTT.